These 12 T cell receptor beta chains share one sample of origin, sequenced in a study of T cell responses to AZD1222 COVID-19 vaccine. Method: immunoSEQ multiplex PCR; TCRdb's copy keeps in-frame clones and lacks some. The sample has about 120,000 clones; roughly 89% are singletons. Material: peripheral blood, obtained on day 0 of AZD1222 vaccination. The receptors come from an adult in good health.

The chain combines TRBV5-1 with TRBJ2-1; the match to TRBD1 covers 9 bases. This CDR3 is 13 amino acids long. Germline CDR1 reads SGHRS; CDR2 reads YFSETQ. V shed 5 bases, J shed 8 bases, and the junction held 5 bases outside the gene matches. The CDR3: CASRQGASDEQFF. CDR3 DNA: TGCGCCAGCAGACAGGGGGCCTCGGATGAGCAGTTCTTC.

This clone was picked up a small number of times. The CDR3: CASSQGQWGVGANVLTF. CDR3 bases: TGCGCCAGCAGCCAGGGGCAATGGGGGGTCGGGGCCAACGTCCTGACTTTC. J is TRBJ2-6 and V is TRBV4-1, with D possibly matching TRBD2 (6 bases). The V gene's germline CDR1 is MGHRA and CDR2 YSYEKL. The V end was cut by 3 bases, the J end by 4 bases, with 16 bases between. This CDR3 is built from 17 residues.

V gene TRBV5-1 combines with J gene TRBJ1-6, with D hard to call. Deletions cut 0 bases from V and 11 bases from J, with 9 bases between. The CDR3 consists of 13 residues. Per germline, CDR1 SGHRS and CDR2 YFSETQ. CDR3 sequence (DNA): TGCGCCAGCAGCTTGGGTATAACGGCACCCCTCCACTTT. Translated, it gives CASSLGITAPLHF. The full variable domain, completed using reference TRBV5-1 and TRBJ1-6, is KAGVTQTPRYLIKTRGQQVTLSCSPISGHRSVSWYQQTPGQGLQFLFEYFSETQRNKGNFPGRFSGRQFSNSRSEMNVSTLELGDSALYLCASSLGITAPLHFGNGTRLTVT.

J is TRBJ1-1 and V is TRBV18; possible D gene TRBD1, 6 bases. From germline, CDR1 is KGHSH and CDR2 LQKENI. Deletions cut 1 base from V and 1 base from J, with 10 bases between. This CDR3 spans 15 amino acids. The CDR3 sequence: CASSPLRDTNTEAFF. In nucleotides, the CDR3 is TGTGCCAGCTCACCACTCCGGGACACGAACACTGAAGCTTTCTTT.

The rearrangement uses TRBV9 and TRBJ2-2; D uncertain. The length of the CDR3 is 16 residues. Trimming left V 3 bases short and J 0 bases short, with 12 bases between. Germline V lookup: CDR1 SGDLS, CDR2 YYNGEE. This CDR3 reads CASSAGPGANTGELFF. The CDR3 DNA reads as TGTGCCAGCAGCGCCGGGCCTGGGGCGAACACCGGGGAGCTGTTTTTT.

The rearrangement uses TRBV28 and TRBJ2-7; 13 nucleotides line up with TRBD2. This CDR3 has 15 amino acids. CDR1 is MDHEN and CDR2 is SYDVKM in the germline V gene. Germline trimming cut 6 bases from V and 8 bases from J; bases unmatched to any gene: 10. The DNA of the CDR3 is TGTGCCAGCAGCACCCGGACTAGCGGGGGCTTAAAGCAGTACTTC. It translates to CASSTRTSGGLKQYF.

This chain uses TRBV12-5 with TRBJ2-2; D is unclear. The V end lost 2 bases, the J end lost 6 bases, and 13 bases lay between the germline ends. Germline V gene sequence: CDR1 LGHNT, CDR2 FRNRAP. There are 15 residues in the CDR3. In DNA, the CDR3 is TGTGCTAGTGGTTTGAGGGTAGGCGAACCCGGGGAGCTGTTTTTT. This translates into CASGLRVGEPGELFF.

This chain uses TRBV11-3 with TRBJ2-1; no clear D gene. The CDR3 loop spans 14 amino acids. Germline V CDR1 and CDR2: SGHNT, YENEEA. The ends were cut back, 5 bases at V and 6 bases at J, with 14 bases in the middle. The CDR3 reads CASSPGGSINEQFF. Here the CDR3 DNA reads TGTGCCAGCAGCCCCGGCGGTAGCATCAATGAGCAGTTCTTC.

V gene TRBV7-2 combines with J gene TRBJ2-3, with 10 bases fitting TRBD2. Germline V gives CDR1 SGHTA, CDR2 FQGNSA. V shed 1 base, J shed 0 bases, and the junction held 4 bases outside the gene matches. This CDR3 is 17 amino acids long. CDR3 sequence: CASSLGASGSSTDTQYF. The CDR3 DNA sequence: TGTGCCAGCAGCTTAGGGGCTAGCGGGAGTAGCACAGATACGCAGTATTTT.

V gene TRBV30 combines with J gene TRBJ1-6; D is unclear. Germline loops: CDR1 GTSNPN, CDR2 SVGIG (reference sequence). The CDR3 is 14 residues long. V gave up 8 bases and J gave up 9 bases, with 20 bases separating them. This CDR3 reads CAMTLNRVGSPLHF. For the CDR3, the DNA is TGTGCCATGACCCTCAACAGAGTCGGTTCACCCCTCCACTTT.

This sequence joins TRBV30 and TRBJ1-3, with 7 bases lining up with TRBD1. Trimming took 4 bases from V and 5 from J; bases not matched to a gene: 14. The CDR3 contains 16 residues. The germline gives CDR1 GTSNPN, CDR2 SVGIG (reference sequence). The CDR3 here is CAWKSLTRGNRNTIYF. As DNA, the CDR3 is TGTGCCTGGAAAAGCCTTACCAGGGGGAATCGAAACACCATATATTTT.

The DNA of the CDR3 is TGCAGTGCTTTTAACACCGGGGAGCTGTTTTTT. Amino acid sequence: CSAFNTGELFF. This rearrangement joins TRBV20-1 to TRBJ2-2; D gene ambiguous. In germline, CDR1 is DFQATT, CDR2 SNEGSKA (reference sequence). V shed 5 bases and J shed 2 bases, with 3 bases lying between them. This CDR3 spans 11 amino acids.